Listed below are T cell receptor beta chains from one sample, sequenced in a study of T cells after yellow fever vaccination. TCRdb analysed the 5' RACE reads with MiXCR anew, one entry per CDR3 protein. The repertoire includes some 200,000 distinct CDR3 sequences, approximately 3.3% of them detected once, and about 3.3% sits in the top ten. The sample consisted of CD4+ T cells sorted from PBMCs, taken 10 days after the yellow fever booster vaccination. The source is a man younger than 35 who received the YFV17D yellow fever vaccine. CDR3s include the opening cysteine and the closing phenylalanine or tryptophan. The D gene is left open where the match is weak. The size of a clone is reported for some rows only, either as once, few or many, or as a class for expanded clones.

V gene	J gene	clone size	D gene	CDR3 DNA	CDR3 protein
TRBV6-5	TRBJ1-2	many	NA	TGTGCCAGCAGTTACGGGGGGGCGAGTGACTATGGCTACACCTTC	CASSYGGASDYGYTF
TRBV6-5	TRBJ1-2	few	NA	TGTGCCAGCAGTTCAGTCGGGGATTACTATGGCTACACCTTC	CASSSVGDYYGYTF
TRBV10-3	TRBJ1-5	many	TRBD1	TGTGCCACTTGCGACAGGGGAGGCGATCAGCCCCAGCATTTT	CATCDRGGDQPQHF
TRBV11-2	TRBJ2-1	NA	TRBD2	TGTGCCAGCAGCTTAGTCGAACTAGCGGGGGTAAATGAGCAGTTCTTC	CASSLVELAGVNEQFF
TRBV9	TRBJ1-2	NA	NA	TGTGCCAGCAGCGTATTGGGACTGGCAGGGAACTATGGCTACACCTTC	CASSVLGLAGNYGYTF
TRBV5-4	TRBJ2-1	many	NA	TGTGCCAGCAGTTCCGGAGCGAGGAGCTCCTACAATGAGCAGTTCTTC	CASSSGARSSYNEQFF
TRBV4-2	TRBJ1-1	many	TRBD1	TGTGCCAGCAGCCAAGAGCCGGGACAGATGAACACTGAAGCTTTCTTT	CASSQEPGQMNTEAFF
TRBV5-4	TRBJ1-1	NA	TRBD1	TGTGCCAGCAGCTTTCAGTCAGGGGGCACTGAAGCTTTCTTT	CASSFQSGGTEAFF
TRBV5-4	TRBJ2-3	few	NA	TGTGCCAGCAGCACCGGGACCCTCACAGATACGCAGTATTTT	CASSTGTLTDTQYF
TRBV18	TRBJ1-3	few	NA	TGTGCCAGCTCACCAGAGACCGCGACAGGAAACACCATATATTTT	CASSPETATGNTIYF
TRBV7-2	TRBJ2-1	few	NA	TGTGCCAGCAGCCGACGGAATTACAATGAGCAGTTCTTC	CASSRRNYNEQFF
TRBV4-3	TRBJ2-1	many	TRBD1	TGCGCCAGCAGCCACCCCACCCGACAGGGGGGCTACAATGAGCAGTTCTTC	CASSHPTRQGGYNEQFF
TRBV7-3	TRBJ1-1	many	NA	TGTGCCAGCAGCTTATACAGCCACACTGAAGCTTTCTTT	CASSLYSHTEAFF
TRBV20-1	TRBJ1-6	many	NA	TGCAGTGCTAGTTGGGGTGATAATTCACCCCTCCACTTT	CSASWGDNSPLHF
TRBV12-3/TRBV12-4	TRBJ1-2	many	NA	TGTGCCAGCAGTCCTTTTTGGGGGGCTTCTACTAAGGGCTACACCTTC	CASSPFWGASTKGYTF
TRBV9	TRBJ1-3	many	NA	TGTGCCAGCAGCGTAGGTGGGGCGGCTGGAAACACCATATATTTT	CASSVGGAAGNTIYF
TRBV29-1	TRBJ1-1	NA	NA	TGCAGCGTTGAAGGGGTGGCGAACACTGAAGCTTTCTTT	CSVEGVANTEAFF
TRBV4-2	TRBJ2-1	many	NA	TGTGCCAGCAGCCAAGAGACTGAGGAGCAGTTCTTC	CASSQETEEQFF